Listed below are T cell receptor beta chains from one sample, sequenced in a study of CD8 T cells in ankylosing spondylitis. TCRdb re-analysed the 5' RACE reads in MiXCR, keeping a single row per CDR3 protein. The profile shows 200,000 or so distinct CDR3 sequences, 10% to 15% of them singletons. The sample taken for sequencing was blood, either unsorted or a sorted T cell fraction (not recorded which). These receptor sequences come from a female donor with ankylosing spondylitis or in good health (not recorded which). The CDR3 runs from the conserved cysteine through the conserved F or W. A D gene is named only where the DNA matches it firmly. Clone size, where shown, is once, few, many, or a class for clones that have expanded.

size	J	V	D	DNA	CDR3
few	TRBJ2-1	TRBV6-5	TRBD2	TGTGCCAGCAGTTACTCTGCGACTAGCGGGAGTTACAATGAGCAGTTCTTC	CASSYSATSGSYNEQFF
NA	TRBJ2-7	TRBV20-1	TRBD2	TGCAGTGCTGGAAGCGGGAGGCCGCTTTACGAGCAGTACTTC	CSAGSGRPLYEQYF
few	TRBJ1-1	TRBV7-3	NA	TGTGCCAGCAGTAGAAGCCAGAACACTGAAGCTTTCTTT	CASSRSQNTEAFF
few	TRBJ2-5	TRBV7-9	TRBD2	TGTGCCAGCAGATCGGGACTAGCCTTAGGAGAGACCCAGTACTTC	CASRSGLALGETQYF
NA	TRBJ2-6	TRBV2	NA	TGTGCCAGCAGAGGAGGGGCTGTCTCTGGGGCCAACGTCCTGACTTTC	CASRGGAVSGANVLTF
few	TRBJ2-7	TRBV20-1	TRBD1	TGCAGTGCCTCGGGTGACAGGGGGGTCGGCGAGCAGTACTTC	CSASGDRGVGEQYF
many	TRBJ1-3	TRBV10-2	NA	TGCGCCAGCAGTGACAGGGCTGGAAACACCATATATTTT	CASSDRAGNTIYF
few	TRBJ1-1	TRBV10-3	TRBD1	TGTGCCATCAGGCGGGGGAGGGGGCAATCGTTACACACTGAAGCTTTCTTT	CAIRRGRGQSLHTEAFF
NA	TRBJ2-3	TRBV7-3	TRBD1	TGTGCCAGCAGCTTAACCGGGACAGTCACAGATACGCAGTATTTT	CASSLTGTVTDTQYF
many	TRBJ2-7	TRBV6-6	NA	TGTGCCAGCAGTTACTCGATGTCCGAGCAGTACTTC	CASSYSMSEQYF
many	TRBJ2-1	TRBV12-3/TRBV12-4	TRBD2	TGTGCCAGCAGATCCGGACTAGTCTCGAGCAATGAGCAGTTCTTC	CASRSGLVSSNEQFF
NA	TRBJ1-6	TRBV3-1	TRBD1	TGTGTCAGCAGCCATAGGACAGGGGCAGCACCCCTCCACTTT	CVSSHRTGAAPLHF
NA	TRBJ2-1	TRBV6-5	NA	TGTGCCAGCAGTTACTCAGAGGGGGGAGGGGATGAGCAGTTCTTC	CASSYSEGGGDEQFF
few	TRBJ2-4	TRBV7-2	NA	TGTGCCAGCAGCCCTACAGGGTACATTCAGTACTTC	CASSPTGYIQYF
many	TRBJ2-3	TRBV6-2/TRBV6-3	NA	TGTGCCAGCAGACAGACAATAGCGGAGTCGGGGGATACGCAGTATTTT	CASRQTIAESGDTQYF
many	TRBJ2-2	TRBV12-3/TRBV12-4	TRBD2	TGTGCCAGCAGCCACACTAGCGAGAACACCGGGGAGCTGTTTTTT	CASSHTSENTGELFF
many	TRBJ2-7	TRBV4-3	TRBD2	TGCGCCAGCAGCCAAGATCGCCTAGCGGGAGGAATCACGAGGTCCTACGAGCAGTACTTC	CASSQDRLAGGITRSYEQYF
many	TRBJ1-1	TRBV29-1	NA	TGCAGCGCGAACAGGATAAACACTGAAGCTTTCTTT	CSANRINTEAFF
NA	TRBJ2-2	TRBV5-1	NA	TGCGCCAGCAGCTTGGTGCCAGACACCGGGGAGCTGTTTTTT	CASSLVPDTGELFF
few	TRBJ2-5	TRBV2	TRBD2	TGTGCCAGCAGCCTTAGCGGGATGCGGGAGACCCAGTACTTC	CASSLSGMRETQYF
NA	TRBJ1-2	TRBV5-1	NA	TGCGCCAGCAGCTTAGTCCCGGAGGACTATGGCTACACCTTC	CASSLVPEDYGYTF
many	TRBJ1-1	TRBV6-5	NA	TGTGCCAGCAGTTACCCCCGAGGGGAAATCAACACTGAAGCTTTCTTT	CASSYPRGEINTEAFF
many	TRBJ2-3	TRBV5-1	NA	TGCGCCAGCCTAAGGAGGGGCCTAGATACGCAGTATTTT	CASLRRGLDTQYF
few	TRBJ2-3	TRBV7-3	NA	TGTGCCAGCAGCTTATCGGGCTACCAGGCAGATACGCAGTATTTT	CASSLSGYQADTQYF
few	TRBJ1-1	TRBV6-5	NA	TGTGCCAGCAGTTACGGCCCGAGGTTAGGGATGAACACTGAAGCTTTCTTT	CASSYGPRLGMNTEAFF
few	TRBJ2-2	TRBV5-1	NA	TGCGCCAGCAGCCTTTCCGGAGGGCCCGGTGGCACCGGGGAGCTGTTTTTT	CASSLSGGPGGTGELFF
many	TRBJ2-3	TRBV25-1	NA	TGTGCCAGCAGCTACTCGGCTAGCACAGATACGCAGTATTTT	CASSYSASTDTQYF
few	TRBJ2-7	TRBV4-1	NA	TGCGCCAGCAGCCAGCTTCTTGGGAGACTCTCCTACGAGCAGTACTTC	CASSQLLGRLSYEQYF
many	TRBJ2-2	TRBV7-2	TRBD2	TGTGCCAGCAGCTTAACTAGCGGGGCAAACACCGGGGAGCTGTTTTTT	CASSLTSGANTGELFF
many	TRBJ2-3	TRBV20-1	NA	TGCAGTGCTAGCCCCCCCACTAGGGGGAGGGGTGATACGCAGTATTTT	CSASPPTRGRGDTQYF
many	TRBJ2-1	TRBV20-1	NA	TGCAGTGCTAATAGGGAAGGGAGTGAGCAGTTCTTC	CSANREGSEQFF
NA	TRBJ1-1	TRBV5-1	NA	TGCGCCAGCAGGGGAAAGCAGGCCACTGAAGCTTTCTTT	CASRGKQATEAFF
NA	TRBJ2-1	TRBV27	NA	TGTGCCCGATATACCCAGGCTAGCTCCTACAATGAGCAGTTCTTC	CARYTQASSYNEQFF
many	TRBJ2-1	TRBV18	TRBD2	TGTGCCAGCTCACCATTACGACTAGCGGGAGGGAATGAGCAGTTCTTC	CASSPLRLAGGNEQFF
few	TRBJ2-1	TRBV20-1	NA	TGCAGTGCCCGGGACACTAGGTCGCCCTACAATGAGCAGTTCTTC	CSARDTRSPYNEQFF
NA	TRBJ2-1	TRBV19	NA	TGTGCCAGTAGTACTCCGGGCCTGAACAATGAGCAGTTCTTC	CASSTPGLNNEQFF
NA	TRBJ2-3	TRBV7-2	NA	TGTGCCAGCAGCTCATTAAACGCGGGACTGGATACGCAGTATTTT	CASSSLNAGLDTQYF
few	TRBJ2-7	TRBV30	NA	TGTGCCTGGAGTGCCGATTTTGACTACGAGCAGTACTTC	CAWSADFDYEQYF
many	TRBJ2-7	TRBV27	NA	TGTGCCAGCAGTTCCACGTTGGGGCTTGGGTTTTCCTACGAGCAGTACTTC	CASSSTLGLGFSYEQYF
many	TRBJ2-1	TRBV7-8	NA	TGTGCCAGCAGCTTAGGGGCGGCTTCCTACAATGAGCAGTTCTTC	CASSLGAASYNEQFF
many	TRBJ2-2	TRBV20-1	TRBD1	TGCAGTGCCAGGGGGCGAAACACCGGGGAGCTGTTTTTT	CSARGRNTGELFF
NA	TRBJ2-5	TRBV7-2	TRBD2	TGTGCCAGCAGCCTTCAGCGGGAGTTTACCTTCCAAGAGACCCAGTACTTC	CASSLQREFTFQETQYF
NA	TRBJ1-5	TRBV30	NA	TGTGCCTGGAGCGAGGGTTTCAATCAGCCCCAGCATTTT	CAWSEGFNQPQHF
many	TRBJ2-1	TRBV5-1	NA	TGCGCCAGCAGGGTTAATGACGACAATGAGCAGTTCTTC	CASRVNDDNEQFF
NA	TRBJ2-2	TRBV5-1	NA	TGCGCCAGCAGCTTGGACCCATCGCCCGGGGAGCTGTTTTTT	CASSLDPSPGELFF
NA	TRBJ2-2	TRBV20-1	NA	TGCAGTGCTTCGCCGGACCCTCCGAACACCGGGGAGCTGTTTTTT	CSASPDPPNTGELFF
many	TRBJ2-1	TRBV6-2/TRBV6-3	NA	TGTGCCAGCAGTTACCGGGGACAGTGGGAGGATGAGCAGTTCTTC	CASSYRGQWEDEQFF
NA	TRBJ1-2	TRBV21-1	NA	TGTGCCAGCAGCAAAAGATCGGGTCTCGATCTCCATGGCTACACCTTC	CASSKRSGLDLHGYTF
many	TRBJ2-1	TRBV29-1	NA	TGCAGCGCTGGGGGTCTTCGGGACCAGCACTACAATGAGCAGTTCTTC	CSAGGLRDQHYNEQFF
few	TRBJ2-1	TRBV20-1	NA	TGCAGTGCTAGGGACCAACCTCTAGGTGAGCAGTTCTTC	CSARDQPLGEQFF
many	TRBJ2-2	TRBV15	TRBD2	TGTGCCACCAGCAGAGATCGGCTAGCGGGGATATCCGGGGAGCTGTTTTTT	CATSRDRLAGISGELFF
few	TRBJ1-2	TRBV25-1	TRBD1	TGTGCCAACCCACCAGGGGGCTATGGCTACACCTTC	CANPPGGYGYTF
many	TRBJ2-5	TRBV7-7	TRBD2	TGTGCCAGCAGCTTAGGGGCGGGAGGTTCGCAAGAGACCCAGTACTTC	CASSLGAGGSQETQYF
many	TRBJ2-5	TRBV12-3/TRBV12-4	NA	TGTGCCAGCAGTATAGCCGGGGCCGAAGAGACCCAGTACTTC	CASSIAGAEETQYF
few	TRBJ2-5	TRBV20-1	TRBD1	TGCAGTGTTAGACAGGGCCAAGAGACCCAGTACTTC	CSVRQGQETQYF
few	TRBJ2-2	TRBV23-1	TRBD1	TGCGCCAGCAGTCATCCGGGACAGAGGCTTCCCGGGGAGCTGTTTTTT	CASSHPGQRLPGELFF